The 8 T cell receptor beta chains below come from one sample, sequenced in a study of T cell responses to AZD1222 COVID-19 vaccine. Measured with immunoSEQ multiplex PCR; TCRdb has only the in-frame clones, and not every one. The data hold some 92,000 clones, with about 90% observed a single time. Sequenced here: peripheral blood, sampled on day 0 of AZD1222 vaccination. Source of these receptors: an adult in good health.

The chain employs TRBV18 and TRBJ1-5, with a weak D call TRBD1 (5 bases). This CDR3 region has 14 residues. Germline lookup yields CDR1 KGHSH and CDR2 LQKENI. V was trimmed by 3 bases and J by 7 bases, leaving 13 bases between them. CDR3 residues: CASSPLGGRQPQHF. The CDR3 region has the DNA TGTGCCAGCTCACCCCTCGGGGGACGACAGCCCCAGCATTTT.

The CDR3 loop is CASSESRNNEQFF. The CDR3 DNA reads as TGTGCCAGCAGCGAGTCCAGAAACAATGAGCAGTTCTTC. The V call is TRBV7-3, the J call TRBJ2-1, with unresolved D. V gave up 5 bases and J gave up 5 bases, with 10 bases separating them. Germline V lookup: CDR1 SGHTA, CDR2 FQGTGA. This CDR3 spans 13 amino acids.

The gene calls are TRBV29-1 and TRBJ2-7; 8 bases match TRBD1. J was trimmed by 5 bases and V by 7 bases; bases with no gene match: 4. The CDR3 extends over 11 amino acids. CDR1 and CDR2 (germline): SQVTM, ANQGSEA. CDR3 region: CSATGDNEQYF. For the CDR3, the DNA is TGCAGCGCGACAGGGGACAACGAGCAGTACTTC.

The chain carries TRBV6-5 and TRBJ1-1, with 8 nucleotides matching TRBD1. This CDR3 comprises 14 residues. V shed 4 bases, J shed 5 bases, and the junction held 6 bases outside the gene matches. Germline CDR1 is MNHEY and CDR2 is SVGAGI. The CDR3 is CASSFETGVTEAFF. The CDR3 DNA reads as TGTGCCAGCAGTTTCGAGACAGGGGTGACTGAAGCTTTCTTT.

V is TRBV2 and J is TRBJ2-7; 7 bases align to TRBD2. Germline CDR1 is SNHLY and CDR2 is FYNNEI. The CDR3 length is 13 residues. The ends lost 5 bases at V and 4 bases at J; junction bases unmatched: 5. CDR3 amino acids: CASSPAGTYEQYF. The CDR3 DNA is TGTGCCAGCAGTCCAGCGGGGACTTACGAGCAGTACTTC.

This clone has just one count. The chain links TRBV5-4 to TRBJ2-2; D uncertain. Trimming left V 1 base short and J 7 bases short, with 11 bases between. Germline V CDR1 and CDR2: SGHNT, YYREEE (reference sequence). This CDR3 spans 14 amino acids. The CDR3 DNA reads TGTGCCAGCAGCTTGTACGTTAGCCACGGGGAGCTGTTTTTT. It is translated as CASSLYVSHGELFF.

This clone was seen more than once but under ten times. This sequence joins TRBV5-1 and TRBJ2-2; D may correspond to TRBD1 or TRBD2 (5 bases each). The germline V and J ends were trimmed by 4 bases and 5 bases, with 18 bases remaining between them. The CDR3 spans 16 residues. The V gene's germline CDR1 is SGHRS and CDR2 YFSETQ. CDR3 coding DNA: TGCGCCAGCAGCCCTCAAGGGACCCTGGGGACCGGGGAGCTGTTTTTT. This sequence encodes CASSPQGTLGTGELFF.

In its sample, this clone was seen a few times. The V and J genes are TRBV11-2 and TRBJ2-5; 9 bases agree with TRBD2. The CDR3 has 13 residues. Germline V lookup: CDR1 SGHAT, CDR2 FQNNGV. V trimming: 8 bases; J trimming: 4 bases; junction bases outside the gene matches: 5. CDR3 amino acids: CASQLAGRETQYF. CDR3 nucleotide sequence: TGTGCCAGCCAACTAGCGGGTAGAGAGACCCAGTACTTC.